Listed below are T cell receptor beta chains from one sample, sequenced in a study of early T cells in non-severe SARS-CoV-2 infection. TCRdb reprocessed the 5' RACE reads with MiXCR, giving one entry per CDR3 protein. This table holds 74,000 or so distinct CDR3 sequences, about 13% found once. Sequencing was carried out using whole blood. These receptor sequences come from an adult who was a healthcare worker with PCR-confirmed SARS-CoV-2 infection or an uninfected control (not recorded which). The CDR3 runs from the conserved cysteine through the conserved F or W. D genes are given only for firm matches. A row's size may be missing; if present it is once, few, many or a size class.

>TRBJ1-1|-|TRBV12-3/TRBV12-4|-
CASSLGLVATEAFF
TGTGCCAGCAGTTTAGGTCTTGTGGCCACTGAAGCTTTCTTT
>TRBJ1-1|TRBD1|TRBV12-3/TRBV12-4|many
CASSGLGTVGAFF
TGTGCCAGCAGTGGCCTCGGGACAGTTGGAGCTTTCTTT
>TRBJ2-3|-|TRBV28|-
CASGFPAGDTQYF
TGTGCCAGCGGTTTCCCCGCCGGAGATACGCAGTATTTT
>TRBJ2-1|TRBD1|TRBV2|few
CASTRDSQNYNEQFF
TGTGCCAGCACCAGGGACAGCCAAAATTACAATGAGCAGTTCTTC
>TRBJ2-2|-|TRBV9|few
CASSVVGFLGGELFF
TGTGCCAGCAGCGTAGTGGGGTTCCTAGGCGGGGAGCTGTTTTTT
>TRBJ2-4|-|TRBV10-3|many
CAISESEEGAKNIQYF
TGTGCCATCAGTGAGTCAGAGGAGGGGGCCAAAAACATTCAGTACTTC
>TRBJ1-1|-|TRBV20-1|many
CSARAQLNTEAFF
TGCAGTGCTAGAGCCCAGCTGAACACTGAAGCTTTCTTT
>TRBJ1-1|TRBD1|TRBV4-2|few
CASRTNRGLNTEAFF
TGTGCCAGCAGAACAAACAGGGGCTTGAACACTGAAGCTTTCTTT
>TRBJ2-7|-|TRBV24-1|-
CATSDEGNREQYF
TGTGCCACCAGTGATGAGGGAAATCGCGAGCAGTACTTC
>TRBJ1-5|TRBD1|TRBV2|-
CASSRDREYQPQHF
TGTGCCAGCAGTCGTGACAGGGAATATCAGCCCCAGCATTTT
>TRBJ2-7|-|TRBV28|-
CASSSTYHEQYF
TGTGCCAGCAGTTCTACCTACCACGAGCAGTACTTC
>TRBJ2-5|TRBD2|TRBV5-4|-
CASSPSGRAGETQYF
TGTGCCAGCAGCCCTAGCGGGAGGGCCGGAGAGACCCAGTACTTC
>TRBJ2-1|TRBD1|TRBV5-5|once
CASSFTGDPYNEQFF
TGTGCCAGCAGCTTTACAGGGGACCCCTACAATGAGCAGTTCTTC
>TRBJ2-3|-|TRBV6-4|-
CASSDGGGGPPDTQYF
TGTGCCAGCAGTGACGGAGGGGGAGGGCCCCCAGATACGCAGTATTTT
>TRBJ2-7|-|TRBV27|many
CASSPTGEVEQYF
TGTGCCAGCAGTCCCACGGGGGAGGTAGAGCAGTACTTC
>TRBJ2-1|TRBD2|TRBV7-2|many
CASSLVLAGDNEQFF
TGTGCCAGCAGCTTAGTTCTAGCGGGAGATAATGAGCAGTTCTTC
>TRBJ2-7|-|TRBV5-4|many
CASSPPGAGSEEQYF
TGTGCCAGCAGCCCACCTGGGGCAGGTTCGGAAGAGCAGTACTTC
>TRBJ2-3|TRBD2|TRBV7-9|many
CASSSVAGVSDTQYF
TGTGCCAGCAGCTCCGTAGCGGGAGTCTCAGATACGCAGTATTTT
>TRBJ2-3|TRBD2|TRBV11-2|few
CASSPGGAADTQYF
TGTGCCAGCAGCCCGGGGGGGGCCGCAGATACGCAGTATTTT
>TRBJ2-6|-|TRBV5-1|few
CASSLLESGANVLTF
TGCGCCAGCAGCTTGTTAGAGTCTGGGGCCAACGTCCTGACTTTC
>TRBJ2-1|-|TRBV7-8|medium-sized
CASSLVGVSDEQFF
TGTGCCAGCAGCTTAGTGGGGGTCTCGGATGAGCAGTTCTTC
>TRBJ2-3|TRBD2|TRBV29-1|-
CSVLGLAGPTDTQYF
TGCAGCGTCCTGGGACTAGCGGGCCCCACAGATACGCAGTATTTT
>TRBJ2-1|-|TRBV20-1|-
CSAQPGPNNEQFF
TGCAGTGCCCAGCCCGGACCGAACAATGAGCAGTTCTTC
>TRBJ1-5|-|TRBV4-3|-
CASSQSLDQPQHF
TGCGCCAGCAGCCAATCCCTGGATCAGCCCCAGCATTTT
>TRBJ1-6|-|TRBV24-1|-
CATNMTGENSPLHF
TGTGCCACCAACATGACAGGCGAGAATTCACCCCTCCACTTT
>TRBJ1-2|TRBD1|TRBV29-1|-
CSADRGSGYTF
TGCAGCGCGGACAGGGGGAGCGGCTACACCTTC
>TRBJ2-3|-|TRBV3-2|-
CASSWVGGQDVMGYTDTQYF
TGTGCCAGCAGCTGGGTGGGGGGACAGGATGTTATGGGCTACACAGATACGCAGTATTTT
>TRBJ2-1|TRBD1|TRBV20-1|-
CSGRTGTGQNNEQFF
TGCAGTGGGCGAACCGGGACAGGTCAAAACAATGAGCAGTTCTTC
>TRBJ2-7|-|TRBV6-2/TRBV6-3|-
CASSLQRSEYEQYF
TGTGCCAGCAGTCTTCAGAGGAGTGAATACGAGCAGTACTTC
>TRBJ2-3|TRBD2|TRBV7-9|many
CASRFQTSGVTDTQYF
TGTGCCAGCAGGTTCCAGACTAGCGGGGTCACAGATACGCAGTATTTT
>TRBJ2-7|TRBD1|TRBV3-1|-
CASSQESSGTGGREQYF
TGTGCCAGCAGCCAAGAATCCTCTGGGACAGGGGGTAGGGAGCAGTACTTC
>TRBJ2-1|TRBD2|TRBV20-1|many
CSARVGEAGLIYNEQFF
TGCAGTGCTAGGGTCGGGGAAGCGGGACTAATATACAATGAGCAGTTCTTC
>TRBJ1-2|TRBD1|TRBV19|few
CASSSRQGANYGYTF
TGTGCCAGTAGTTCCAGACAGGGTGCCAACTATGGCTACACCTTC
>TRBJ2-2|-|TRBV28|-
CASSPAQMSGELFF
TGTGCCAGCAGCCCCGCACAGATGTCCGGGGAGCTGTTTTTT
>TRBJ2-7|TRBD2|TRBV7-2|-
CASSLLAQPHYEQYF
TGTGCCAGCAGCCTACTAGCGCAACCTCACTACGAGCAGTACTTC
>TRBJ2-3|-|TRBV29-1|-
CSVGAESTDTQYF
TGCAGCGTTGGAGCGGAGAGCACAGATACGCAGTATTTT
>TRBJ2-7|TRBD2|TRBV29-1|few
CSARLAGGNEQYF
TGCAGCGCTAGACTAGCGGGAGGAAACGAGCAGTACTTC
>TRBJ1-2|-|TRBV6-2/TRBV6-3|once
CASSSQAVYGYTF
TGTGCCAGCAGTAGCCAGGCGGTCTATGGCTACACCTTC
>TRBJ2-1|TRBD1|TRBV9|few
CASSVATGFLRGNEQFF
TGTGCCAGCAGCGTAGCGACAGGGTTTCTGAGAGGTAATGAGCAGTTCTTC
>TRBJ1-2|TRBD1|TRBV14|few
CASSQNHRGGGYTF
TGTGCCAGCAGCCAGAATCACAGGGGTGGCGGCTACACCTTC